This record covers a single T cell receptor beta chain. The sample is drawn from a study of blood T cell repertoires in COVID-19. Background on the study: COVID-19 samples collected from the United States, Italy and Spain covered acute and convalescent phases.

V was clipped by 6 bases and J by 3 bases, with 11 bases between them. Germline V gene lookup returns CDR1 MNHEY and CDR2 SVGAGI. This CDR3 is 13 amino acids long. In the study's own analysis: Amplifying reference gene primers gave estimates of nucleated cell counts. Profiled with immunoSEQ multiplex PCR; TCRdb holds only in-frame clones, not every one. V, J and clone size reflect that table, while D and trimming were determined from the DNA. The data contain about 180,000 clones, approximately 88% of them singletons. Cohort assignment relied on participant-reported clinical history. Recovered participants had two consecutive negative NP/OP PCR tests, healthcare professional clearance, or symptom resolution.

The sequencing input was PBMCs or T cells enriched from blood (not recorded which). The V and J genes are TRBV6-5 and TRBJ1-2; D uncertain. This sequence originates from a woman between 18 and 30 years old who had recovered from COVID-19. The CDR3 sequence is CASSRSQDYGYTF. The CDR3, as DNA: TGTGCCAGCAGCCGAAGCCAAGACTATGGCTACACCTTC.